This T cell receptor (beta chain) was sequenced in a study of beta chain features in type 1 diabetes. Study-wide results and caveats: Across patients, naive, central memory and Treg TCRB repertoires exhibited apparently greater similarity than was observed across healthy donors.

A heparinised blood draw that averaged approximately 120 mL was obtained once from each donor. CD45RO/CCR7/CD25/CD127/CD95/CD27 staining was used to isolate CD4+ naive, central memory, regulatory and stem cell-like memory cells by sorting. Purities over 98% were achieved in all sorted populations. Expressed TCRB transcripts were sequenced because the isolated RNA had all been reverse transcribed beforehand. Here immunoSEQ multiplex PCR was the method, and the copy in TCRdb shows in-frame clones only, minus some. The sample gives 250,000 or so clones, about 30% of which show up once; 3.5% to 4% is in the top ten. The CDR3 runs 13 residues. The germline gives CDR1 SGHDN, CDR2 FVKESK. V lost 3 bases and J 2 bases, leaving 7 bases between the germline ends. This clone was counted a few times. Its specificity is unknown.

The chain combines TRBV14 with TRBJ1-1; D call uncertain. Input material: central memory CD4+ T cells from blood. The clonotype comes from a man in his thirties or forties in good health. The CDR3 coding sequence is TGTGCCAGCAGCCAGCAATATAACACTGAAGCTTTCTTT. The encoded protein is CASSQQYNTEAFF.